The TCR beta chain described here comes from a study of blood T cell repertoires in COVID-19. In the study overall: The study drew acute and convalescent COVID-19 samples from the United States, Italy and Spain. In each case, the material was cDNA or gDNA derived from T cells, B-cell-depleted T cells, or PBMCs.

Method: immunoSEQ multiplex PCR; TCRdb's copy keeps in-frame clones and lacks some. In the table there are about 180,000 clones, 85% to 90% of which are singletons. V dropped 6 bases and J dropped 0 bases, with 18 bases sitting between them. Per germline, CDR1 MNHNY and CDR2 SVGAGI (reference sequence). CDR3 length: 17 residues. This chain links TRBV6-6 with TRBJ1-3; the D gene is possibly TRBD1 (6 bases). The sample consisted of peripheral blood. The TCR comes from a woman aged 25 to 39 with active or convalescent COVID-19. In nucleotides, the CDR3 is TGTGCCAGCAGCCGACAAAAGGACAGTTTCTCTGGAAACACCATATATTTT. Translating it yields CASSRQKDSFSGNTIYF.